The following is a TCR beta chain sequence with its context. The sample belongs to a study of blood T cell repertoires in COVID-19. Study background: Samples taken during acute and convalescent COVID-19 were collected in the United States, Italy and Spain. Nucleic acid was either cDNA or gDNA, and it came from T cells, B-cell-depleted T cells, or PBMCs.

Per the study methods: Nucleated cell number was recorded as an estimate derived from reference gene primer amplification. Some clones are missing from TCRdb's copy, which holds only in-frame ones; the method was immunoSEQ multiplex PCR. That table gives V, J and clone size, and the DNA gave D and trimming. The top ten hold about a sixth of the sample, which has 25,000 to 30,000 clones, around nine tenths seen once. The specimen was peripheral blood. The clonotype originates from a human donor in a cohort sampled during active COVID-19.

The CDR3 region has the DNA TGCGCCAGCAGCCAAGATAAAGCGGGGTGGATTGAGACCCAGTACTTC. It translates to CASSQDKAGWIETQYF. The rearrangement joins TRBV4-1 to TRBJ2-5; TRBD2 matches 7 bases. With V trimmed by 0 bases and J by 5 bases, 9 bases remained unmatched. The CDR3 contains 16 residues. The germline V gene has CDR1 MGHRA and CDR2 YSYEKL.